The T cell receptor (beta chain) described here comes from a study of T cells in localized non-small cell lung cancer. Germline V gene sequence: CDR1 SGHRS, CDR2 YFSETQ. The CDR3 spans 13 residues. Trimming took 0 bases from V and 8 from J, leaving 6 bases between them. The protocol was immunoSEQ multiplex PCR, while the TCRdb copy is restricted to in-frame clones and leaves out a portion. Among about 30,000 clones listed, about 88% were seen once. Findings of the study overall: Blood T cell density predicted longer survival; adjacent-lung clonality, shorter.

This clone is a singleton in its sample. Its antigen is unidentified. The specimen was peripheral blood, collected before any cancer treatment. This chain links TRBV5-1 with TRBJ1-6; no clear D. The TCR sequence derives from a woman aged 35 to 70 with stage I lung adenocarcinoma. CDR3 coding DNA: TGCGCCAGCAGCTTGGCTGGGTATTCACCCCTCCACTTT. This translates into CASSLAGYSPLHF.